A single TCR beta chain is shown here with its context. In germline, CDR1 is MNHNS, CDR2 SASEGT. This CDR3 is built from 14 residues. V gave up 6 bases and J gave up 0 bases; unmatched junction bases: 5. Using immunoSEQ multiplex PCR, the repertoire was profiled, and TCRdb retains in-frame clones only, with some absent. This table has hundreds of thousands of clones, roughly 70% appearing once. Donors were healthy HIV-negative adults without recently reported acute infections or vaccinations. This entry belongs to a study of shared clonotypes between healthy human individuals. The receptor's source is a woman in her 30s in good health. Source material: memory CD4+ T cells sorted from blood. Subset here: CD45RA-negative fraction. This chain joins TRBV6-1 and TRBJ2-7; 7 positions agree with TRBD2. The CDR3 is CASRKTSASYEQYF. The CDR3 DNA reads as TGTGCCAGCAGAAAAACTAGCGCCTCCTACGAGCAGTACTTC.